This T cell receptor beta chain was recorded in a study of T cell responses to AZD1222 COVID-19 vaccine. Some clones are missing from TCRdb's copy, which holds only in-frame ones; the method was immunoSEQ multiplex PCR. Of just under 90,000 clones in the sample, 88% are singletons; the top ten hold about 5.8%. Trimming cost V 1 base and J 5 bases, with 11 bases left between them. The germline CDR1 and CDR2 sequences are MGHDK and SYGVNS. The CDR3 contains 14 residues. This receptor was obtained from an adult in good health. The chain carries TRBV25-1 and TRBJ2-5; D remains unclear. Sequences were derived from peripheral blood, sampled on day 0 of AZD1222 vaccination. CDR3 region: CASSESAGLETQYF. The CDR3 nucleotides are TGTGCCAGCAGTGAATCGGCAGGATTGGAGACCCAGTACTTC.